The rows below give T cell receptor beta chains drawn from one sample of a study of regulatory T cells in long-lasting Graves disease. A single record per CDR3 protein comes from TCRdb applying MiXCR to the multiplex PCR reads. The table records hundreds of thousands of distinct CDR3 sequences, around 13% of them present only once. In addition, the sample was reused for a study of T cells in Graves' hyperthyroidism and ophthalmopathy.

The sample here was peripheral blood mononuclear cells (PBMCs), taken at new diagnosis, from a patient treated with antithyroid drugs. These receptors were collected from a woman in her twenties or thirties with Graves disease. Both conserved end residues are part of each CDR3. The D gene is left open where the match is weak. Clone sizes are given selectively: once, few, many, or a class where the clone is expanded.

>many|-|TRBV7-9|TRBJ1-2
CASSLERRNYGYTF
TGTGCCAGCAGCTTAGAGCGACGGAACTATGGCTACACCTTC
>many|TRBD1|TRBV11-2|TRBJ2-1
CASSLRGGTGGGLAGAWAYNEQFF
TGTGCCAGCAGCTTAAGAGGGGGGACAGGGGGCGGGCTAGCGGGAGCCTGGGCCTACAATGAGCAGTTCTTC
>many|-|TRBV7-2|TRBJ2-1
CASSTSGTVKYNEQFF
TGTGCCAGCAGCACCTCCGGGACTGTCAAATACAATGAGCAGTTCTTC
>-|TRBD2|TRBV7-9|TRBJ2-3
CASSLVLAGLSDTQYF
TGTGCCAGCAGCTTAGTTCTAGCGGGTCTCTCTGATACGCAGTATTTT
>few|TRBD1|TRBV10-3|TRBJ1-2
CAISGLQGNYGYTF
TGTGCCATCAGTGGTTTACAGGGGAACTATGGCTACACCTTC
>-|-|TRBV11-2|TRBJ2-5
CASSLPGSWETQYF
TGTGCCAGCAGCTTACCCGGGAGCTGGGAGACCCAGTACTTC
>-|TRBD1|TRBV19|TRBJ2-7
CASSMTGTGPLEQYF
TGTGCCAGTAGTATGACCGGGACAGGACCTCTGGAGCAGTACTTC
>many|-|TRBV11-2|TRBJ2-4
CASRGPPGNIQYF
TGTGCCAGCAGGGGGCCACCGGGGAACATTCAGTACTTC
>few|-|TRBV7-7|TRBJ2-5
CASSTAFQGHQYF
TGTGCCAGCAGCACCGCGTTCCAGGGCCACCAGTACTTC
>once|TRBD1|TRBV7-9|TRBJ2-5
CANRGDGSETQYF
TGTGCCAACAGGGGAGATGGGTCAGAGACCCAGTACTTC
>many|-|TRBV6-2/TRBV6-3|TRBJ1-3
CATRTGTSSGNTIYF
TGTGCCACCAGGACGGGCACAAGCTCTGGAAACACCATATATTTT
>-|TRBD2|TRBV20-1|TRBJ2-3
CSARDSQAGISTDTQYF
TGCAGTGCTAGAGATTCCCAAGCGGGGATTTCCACAGATACGCAGTATTTT
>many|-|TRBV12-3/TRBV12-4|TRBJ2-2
CASSLRGIGELFF
TGTGCCAGCAGTCTACGCGGGATCGGGGAGCTGTTTTTT
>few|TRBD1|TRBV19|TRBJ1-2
CASSPIPGGKGYTF
TGTGCCAGTAGCCCAATTCCAGGGGGCAAAGGCTACACCTTC
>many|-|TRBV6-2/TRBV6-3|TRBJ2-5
CASSYAFRGWKNTQYF
TGTGCCAGCAGTTACGCCTTTCGAGGGTGGAAGAACACCCAGTACTTC
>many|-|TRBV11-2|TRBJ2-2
CASSPGGGTNTGELFF
TGTGCCAGCAGCCCGGGGGGCGGTACGAACACCGGGGAGCTGTTTTTT
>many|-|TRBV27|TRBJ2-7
CASSLSGDYYEQYF
TGTGCCAGCAGTTTATCAGGTGACTACTACGAGCAGTACTTC
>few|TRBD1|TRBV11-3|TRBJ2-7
CASSLDRVYPYEQYF
TGTGCCAGCAGCTTGGACAGGGTATACCCCTACGAGCAGTACTTC
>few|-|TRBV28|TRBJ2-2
CASSLIRARGNTGELFF
TGTGCCAGCAGTTTGATCCGGGCTAGAGGGAACACCGGGGAGCTGTTTTTT
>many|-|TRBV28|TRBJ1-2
CASSFITYDGYTF
TGTGCCAGCAGTTTTATCACATATGATGGCTACACCTTC
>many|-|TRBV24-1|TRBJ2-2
CATSDTGTPTGELFF
TGTGCCACCAGTGATACCGGGACACCCACCGGGGAGCTGTTTTTT
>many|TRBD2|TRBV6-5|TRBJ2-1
CASSYIGGSSYNEQFF
TGTGCCAGCAGTTACATCGGGGGGTCTTCCTACAATGAGCAGTTCTTC
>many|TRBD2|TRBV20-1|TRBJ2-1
CSARGSGGASYNEQFF
TGCAGTGCTAGAGGCTCGGGGGGGGCCTCCTACAATGAGCAGTTCTTC
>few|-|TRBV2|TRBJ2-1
CASLGPSSYNEQFF
TGTGCCAGCCTCGGTCCGAGCTCCTACAATGAGCAGTTCTTC
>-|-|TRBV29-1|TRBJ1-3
CSVLQSSRGNTIYF
TGCAGCGTGCTACAAAGTTCGCGCGGAAACACCATATATTTT
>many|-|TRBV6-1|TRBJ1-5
CASSEVGLPFYSNQPQHF
TGTGCCAGCAGTGAAGTGGGACTCCCATTCTATAGCAATCAGCCCCAGCATTTT
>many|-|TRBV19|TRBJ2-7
CASADRPYEQYF
TGTGCCAGTGCGGACAGACCCTACGAGCAGTACTTC
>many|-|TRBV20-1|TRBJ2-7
CSATHLRGSQPTYEQYF
TGCAGTGCTACTCACTTGAGGGGGTCACAACCAACCTACGAGCAGTACTTC
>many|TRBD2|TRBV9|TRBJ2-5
CASSVEAGEETQYF
TGTGCCAGCAGCGTAGAGGCGGGAGAGGAGACCCAGTACTTC
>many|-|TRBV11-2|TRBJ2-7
CASSPGWGHEQYF
TGTGCCAGCAGCCCGGGCTGGGGTCACGAGCAGTACTTC
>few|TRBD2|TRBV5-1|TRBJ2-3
CASRGREYEDTQYF
TGCGCCAGCAGGGGGCGGGAGTATGAAGATACGCAGTATTTT
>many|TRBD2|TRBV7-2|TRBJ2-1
CASSLSKGLAFQFF
TGTGCCAGCAGCTTAAGCAAGGGACTAGCCTTCCAGTTCTTC
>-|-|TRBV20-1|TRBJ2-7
CSAREGAAEQYF
TGCAGTGCTAGAGAGGGCGCTGCCGAGCAGTACTTC
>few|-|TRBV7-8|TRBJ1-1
CASSLLLSGGTTNTEAFF
TGTGCCAGCAGCTTATTACTCTCGGGGGGGACAACGAACACTGAAGCTTTCTTT
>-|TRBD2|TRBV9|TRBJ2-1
CASSVGAGGYNEQFF
TGTGCCAGCAGCGTAGGAGCGGGAGGCTACAATGAGCAGTTCTTC
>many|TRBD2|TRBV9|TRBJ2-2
CASSAYPGGAGELFF
TGTGCCAGCAGCGCGTACCCGGGGGGAGCCGGGGAGCTGTTTTTT
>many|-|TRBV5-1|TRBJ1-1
CASSLGAGQAEAFF
TGCGCCAGCAGCTTGGGGGCAGGGCAAGCTGAAGCTTTCTTT
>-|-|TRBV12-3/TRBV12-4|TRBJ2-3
CASSTRTGRADTQYF
TGTGCCAGCAGCACCCGGACAGGGAGGGCAGATACGCAGTATTTT
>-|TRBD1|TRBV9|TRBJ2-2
CASIQMGQGGTGELFF
TGTGCCAGCATCCAAATGGGACAGGGAGGCACCGGGGAGCTGTTTTTT
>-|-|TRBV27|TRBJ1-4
CASSLWSNPSTNEKLFF
TGTGCCAGCAGTTTATGGTCCAATCCGTCAACTAATGAAAAACTGTTTTTT
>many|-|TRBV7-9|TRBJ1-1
CASSLSAALQAFF
TGTGCCAGCAGCTTAAGCGCCGCGCTCCAAGCTTTCTTT
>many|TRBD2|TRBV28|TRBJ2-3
CASRGASGGTADTQYF
TGTGCTTCTCGGGGGGCTAGCGGGGGCACGGCAGATACGCAGTATTTT
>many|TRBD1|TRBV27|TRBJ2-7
CASSFLGTGVDEQYF
TGTGCCAGCAGTTTCCTCGGGACAGGGGTGGACGAGCAGTACTTC
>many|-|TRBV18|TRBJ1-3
CASSPPNDSGNTIYF
TGTGCCAGCTCACCACCGAACGACTCTGGAAACACCATATATTTT
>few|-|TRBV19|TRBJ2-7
CASSRQGSVYEQYF
TGTGCCAGTAGTAGGCAGGGGTCCGTTTACGAGCAGTACTTC
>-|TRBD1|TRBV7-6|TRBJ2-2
CASTPLGGPTNTGELFF
TGTGCCAGCACCCCTCTAGGGGGCCCCACGAACACCGGGGAGCTGTTTTTT
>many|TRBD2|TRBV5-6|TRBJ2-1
CASSPQLAGGYNEQFF
TGTGCCAGCAGTCCCCAACTAGCGGGAGGTTACAATGAGCAGTTCTTC
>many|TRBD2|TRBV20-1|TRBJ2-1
CSASPIAGPYNEQFF
TGCAGTGCTAGCCCGATAGCGGGACCCTACAATGAGCAGTTCTTC
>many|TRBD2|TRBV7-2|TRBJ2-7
CASSLGISGRAYEQYF
TGTGCCAGCAGCTTAGGTATTAGCGGGAGGGCCTACGAGCAGTACTTC
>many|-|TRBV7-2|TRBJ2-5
CASSAHSGIKTQYF
TGTGCCAGCAGCGCGCATAGCGGAATAAAGACCCAGTACTTC
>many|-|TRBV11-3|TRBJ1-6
CASSLGGPNFDSPLHF
TGTGCCAGCAGCTTAGGGGGACCCAATTTCGATTCACCCCTCCACTTT
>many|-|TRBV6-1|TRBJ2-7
CASRTTTAPYEQYF
TGTGCCAGCCGAACGACCACTGCCCCCTACGAGCAGTACTTC
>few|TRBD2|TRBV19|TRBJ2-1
CASSIDSGSSYNEQFF
TGTGCCAGTAGTATAGATAGCGGGAGTTCCTACAATGAGCAGTTCTTC
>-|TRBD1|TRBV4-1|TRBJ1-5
CASSQVGTGPVQPQHF
TGCGCCAGCAGCCAAGTAGGGACAGGGCCGGTCCAGCCCCAGCATTTT
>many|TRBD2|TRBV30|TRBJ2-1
CAWSRQREVNEQFF
TGTGCCTGGAGTAGGCAGCGGGAGGTAAATGAGCAGTTCTTC
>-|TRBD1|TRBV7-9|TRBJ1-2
CASSSPDRGQVGYTF
TGTGCCAGCAGCTCCCCGGACAGGGGGCAAGTTGGCTACACCTTC
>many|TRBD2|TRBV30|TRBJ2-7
CAWSGLAGSEQYF
TGTGCCTGGAGCGGACTAGCGGGATCCGAGCAGTACTTC
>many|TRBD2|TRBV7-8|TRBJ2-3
CASSFRITGGPTDTQYF
TGTGCCAGCAGCTTTCGGATAACGGGAGGGCCGACAGATACGCAGTATTTT
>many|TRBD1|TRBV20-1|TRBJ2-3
CSATSPGQGGGDTQYF
TGCAGTGCTACTTCCCCGGGACAGGGAGGGGGAGATACGCAGTATTTT